One sample yielded the 28 T cell receptor beta chains listed below, sequenced in a study of T cells after yellow fever vaccination. A single record per CDR3 protein comes from TCRdb applying MiXCR to the 5' RACE reads. Here the sample spans around 600,000 distinct CDR3 sequences, roughly an eighth being singletons. Sequencing was performed on PBMCs, taken on the day of the yellow fever booster vaccination. The source of these receptors is a man aged 25-40 years who received the YFV17D yellow fever vaccine.

V usage is TRBV11-2 and J usage is TRBJ2-2, with 9 bases matching TRBD2. CDR3 length: 16 amino acids. Losses at the gene ends were 3 bases for V and 3 bases for J; bases not matched to a gene: 5. CDR1 is SGHAT, CDR2 FQNNGV, per germline. The CDR3 protein is CASSFPGLAYTGELFF. The CDR3 nucleotides read TGTGCCAGCAGCTTCCCGGGACTAGCATACACCGGGGAGCTGTTTTTT. Using reference TRBV11-2 and TRBJ2-2 for the parts outside the CDR3, the full variable domain is EAGVAQSPRYKIIEKRQSVAFWCNPISGHATLYWYQQILGQGPKLLIQFQNNGVVDDSQLPKDRFSAERLKGVDSTLKIQPAKLEDSAVYLCASSFPGLAYTGELFFGEGSRLTVL.

The chain joins TRBV4-2 to TRBJ2-3; 13 bases are shared with TRBD2. The CDR3 is 15 amino acids. CDR1 and CDR2 from the germline V gene are LGHNA and YNFKEQ. After removal of 8 bases from V and 2 bases from J, the junction contained 4 bases not matched to a gene. CDR3 bases: TGTGCCAGCGGGGGGACTAGCGGGGCCACAGATACGCAGTATTTT. Protein sequence: CASGGTSGATDTQYF.

This clonotype was seen at least ten times. The gene calls are TRBV7-2 and TRBJ1-2; 9 bases line up with TRBD1. Germline V gives CDR1 SGHTA, CDR2 FQGNSA. Trimming cost V 1 base and J 7 bases; bases outside gene matches: 1. The CDR3 extends over 13 amino acids. The CDR3 bases are TGTGCCAGCAGCTTAGGGGACAGGGCTGGCTACACCTTC. This translates into CASSLGDRAGYTF.

This clonotype was picked up a small number of times. The rearrangement joins TRBV14 to TRBJ2-7, with D perhaps TRBD2 (6 bases). The CDR3 length is 13 residues. V was trimmed by 8 bases and J by 4 bases, leaving 15 bases between them. Germline-derived CDR1 and CDR2 are SGHDN and FVKESK. CDR3 in amino acids: CASAPGLAYEQYF. The CDR3 coding sequence is TGTGCCAGCGCTCCGGGACTGGCTTACGAGCAGTACTTC.

This clonotype occurred many times. The V call is TRBV5-6, the J call TRBJ2-3, with D tentatively TRBD1 (6 bases). The CDR3 contains 13 residues. Deletions cut 5 bases from V and 3 bases from J, with 10 bases between. Germline CDR1 and CDR2: SGHDT and YYEEEE. CDR3 coding DNA: TGTGCCAGCAGTTTAAGGGGGACAGATACGCAGTATTTT. Translated, it gives CASSLRGTDTQYF.

This clonotype was found a few times. The chain recombines TRBV7-2 with TRBJ2-3, with unresolved D. The V end was cut by 3 bases, the J end by 6 bases, with 10 bases between. This CDR3 is built from 13 residues. The V gene's germline CDR1 is SGHTA and CDR2 FQGNSA. The CDR3 spells CASSFRFGDTQYF. CDR3 bases: TGTGCCAGCAGCTTCCGTTTCGGGGATACGCAGTATTTT. The full variable domain, rest sourced from reference TRBV7-2 and TRBJ2-3, is GAGVSQSPSNKVTEKGKDVELRCDPISGHTALYWYRQSLGQGLEFLIYFQGNSAPDKSGLPSDRFSAERTGGSVSTLTIQRTQQEDSAVYLCASSFRFGDTQYFGPGTRLTVL.

This clonotype was counted only a few times. The J gene is TRBJ2-1, the V gene TRBV7-2, with 12 bases lining up with TRBD2. Germline CDR1 SGHTA, CDR2 FQGNSA. The CDR3 is made up of 14 amino acids. V was pared by 4 bases and J by 9 bases, with 4 bases of the junction left unmatched. CDR3 protein: CASSSTSGSREQFF. The CDR3 DNA follows: TGTGCCAGCAGCTCGACTAGCGGGAGTCGTGAGCAGTTCTTC.

Concerning this clonotype: This sequence may be a read error, since a much larger clone differs from it by one base. This chain links TRBV28 with TRBJ2-2; weak D call: TRBD2 (6 bases). Trimming stripped 6 bases from V and 9 bases from J, with 26 bases between. The CDR3 is 17 amino acids. The germline gives CDR1 MDHEN, CDR2 SYDVKM. This chain's CDR3 is CASSPYGGRRLPWELFF. The CDR3 nucleotides are TGTGCCAGCAGCCCGTATGGAGGGCGACGTCTACCCTGGGAGCTGTTTTTT.

This clonotype was found many times. The rearrangement uses TRBV15 and TRBJ2-3; D remains unclear. The CDR3 extends over 13 amino acids. Deletions cut 0 bases from V and 4 bases from J, with 5 bases between. CDR1 is LNHNV and CDR2 is YYDKDF in the germline V gene (reference sequence). In DNA form, the CDR3 reads TGTGCCACCAGCAGAGATCCAGCAGATACGCAGTATTTT. It specifies CATSRDPADTQYF.

This clonotype was counted only a few times. This chain connects TRBV18 to TRBJ2-1; TRBD2 is a possible D gene (6 bases). Germline CDR1 is KGHSH and CDR2 is LQKENI. Trimming stripped 2 bases from V and 8 bases from J, with 19 bases between. CDR3 length: 16 residues. DNA for the CDR3: TGTGCCAGCTCACCAGAATTTGAGCGGGCGGGCGATGAGCAGTTCTTC. Its translation is CASSPEFERAGDEQFF.

This clonotype has only a few counts. The gene calls are TRBV11-3 and TRBJ2-1; no reliable D call. Germline loops: CDR1 SGHNT, CDR2 YENEEA. V lost 5 bases to trimming and J lost 0 bases, with 11 bases between them. CDR3 length: 15 amino acids. The CDR3 DNA is TGTGCCAGCAGCCCAAACCCGAGCTCCTACAATGAGCAGTTCTTC. As protein: CASSPNPSSYNEQFF.

This clonotype has a handful of counts. CDR3 DNA sequence: TGTGCCAGCAGTGAAGGGGGGGGTCGCTATGGCTACACCTTC. Protein: CASSEGGGRYGYTF. The genes are TRBV2 and TRBJ1-2; possibly TRBD1 for D (5 bases). Trimming removed 1 base from V and 4 bases from J, with 10 bases in between. The CDR3 is 14 residues long. The germline V gene encodes CDR1 SNHLY and CDR2 FYNNEI.

This clonotype showed up just a few times. This sequence joins TRBV4-3 and TRBJ1-4, with D perhaps matching TRBD1 (5 bases). CDR1 LGHNA and CDR2 YSLEER come from the germline V gene. The CDR3 is 14 amino acids. The V gene lost 8 bases and the J gene lost 6 bases, with 16 bases spanning the gap. The CDR3 reads CASRIEGLHEKLFF. CDR3 DNA sequence: TGCGCCAGCCGTATTGAGGGACTGCATGAAAAACTGTTTTTT.

This chain links TRBV7-2 with TRBJ1-1; TRBD1 aligns across 10 bases. The CDR3 sequence is 15 residues long. V was clipped by 2 bases and J by 5 bases; unmatched bases: 5. Germline values: CDR1 SGHTA, CDR2 FQGNSA. For the CDR3, the DNA is TGTGCCAGCAGCTTAAGTAGGACAGGGGGTACTGAAGCTTTCTTT. As protein: CASSLSRTGGTEAFF.

This clonotype was detected a few times. The V and J genes are TRBV20-1 and TRBJ1-1; perhaps TRBD1 as D (6 bases). The CDR3 is made up of 15 amino acids. V dropped 0 bases and J dropped 4 bases, with 15 bases sitting between them. Germline CDR1 DFQATT, CDR2 SNEGSKA (reference sequence). The CDR3 bases are TGCAGTGCTAGAGATGGAGGGGGTGGGCGCACTGAAGCTTTCTTT. It specifies CSARDGGGGRTEAFF.

The rearrangement links TRBV3-1 to TRBJ1-2; D remains unclear. Germline-derived CDR1 and CDR2 are LGHDT and YNNKEL (reference sequence). Trimming took off 2 bases at V and 7 bases at J, with 8 bases between the two ends. The CDR3 runs to 12 residues. The chain's CDR3 is CASSQTDVGYTF. CDR3 nucleotide sequence: TGTGCCAGCAGCCAAACCGACGTTGGCTACACCTTC.

This clonotype was counted a few times. J is TRBJ2-5 and V is TRBV5-1; no clear D. With 5 bases removed from V and 5 bases from J, the gap between germline ends came to 19 bases. The CDR3 extends over 15 amino acids. Per the germline V gene, CDR1 is SGHRS and CDR2 is YFSETQ. For the CDR3, the DNA is TGCGCCAGCAGTTCCTTGTCGGGTCGGTGGGAGACCCAGTACTTC. Translation gives CASSSLSGRWETQYF.

V is TRBV7-9 and J is TRBJ1-1; no definite D call. The CDR3 spans 12 residues. V gave up 5 bases and J gave up 6 bases, with 10 bases separating them. The germline V gene has CDR1 SEHNR and CDR2 FQNEAQ (reference sequence). CDR3 in amino acids: CASSMTGSEAFF. The DNA for the CDR3 is TGTGCCAGCAGCATGACCGGCTCTGAAGCTTTCTTT.

The rearrangement joins TRBV11-2 to TRBJ2-3; 9 nucleotides match TRBD2. V dropped 5 bases and J dropped 3; count of bases not matched to a gene: 9. Per germline, CDR1 SGHAT and CDR2 FQNNGV. CDR3 size: 16 residues. CDR3 protein: CASSIQIAGATDTQYF. The CDR3 region has the DNA TGTGCCAGCAGCATCCAGATAGCGGGAGCTACAGATACGCAGTATTTT.

This clonotype appeared many times. This sequence joins TRBV20-1 and TRBJ2-2; D unresolved. The CDR3 totals 15 residues. With 1 base removed from V and 0 bases from J, the gap between germline ends came to 9 bases. CDR1 is DFQATT, CDR2 SNEGSKA, per germline (reference sequence). The CDR3 DNA reads as TGCAGTGCTAGAGTGGGTTCGTCGAACACCGGGGAGCTGTTTTTT. This gives the protein CSARVGSSNTGELFF.

This clonotype was seen a handful of times. The CDR3 nucleotides are TGTGCCAGCAGCTTAGGAGGGGGAACTTCCGAGCAGTACTTC. It is translated as CASSLGGGTSEQYF. The rearrangement uses TRBV7-2 and TRBJ2-7, with D maybe TRBD1 (6 bases). The germline gives CDR1 SGHTA, CDR2 FQGNSA. CDR3 size: 14 residues. Trimming pared 1 base from V and 6 bases from J, leaving 13 bases between.

This clonotype was seen only a few times. V is TRBV7-9 and J is TRBJ2-7, with 9 bases aligning to TRBD2. The V gene end was trimmed by 8 bases and the J gene end by 4 bases; junction bases not matched to a gene: 6. This CDR3 contains 13 residues. CDR1 SEHNR and CDR2 FQNEAQ come from the germline V gene (reference sequence). The CDR3 nucleotides read TGTGCCAGCCGGGCTAGCGGGATGTACGAGCAGTACTTC. This translates into CASRASGMYEQYF.

V usage is TRBV5-5 and J usage is TRBJ2-7; TRBD2 agrees at 9 bases. This CDR3 spans 17 amino acids. CDR1 and CDR2 (germline): SGHKS, YYEKEE (reference sequence). J lost 5 bases, V lost 4 bases, and 16 bases had no gene match. In DNA form, the CDR3 reads TGTGCCAGCAGCCCCCCCCTGAGCAAGCGGGAGGCGCACGAGCAGTACTTC. It is translated as CASSPPLSKREAHEQYF. The full variable domain, with the rest looked up from reference TRBV5-5 and TRBJ2-7, is DAGVTQSPTHLIKTRGQQVTLRCSPISGHKSVSWYQQVLGQGPQFIFQYYEKEERGRGNFPDRFSARQFPNYSSELNVNALLLGDSALYLCASSPPLSKREAHEQYFGPGTRLTVT.

The table lists this clonotype with a few counts. The gene calls are TRBV12-3 or TRBV12-4 and TRBJ2-1, with D tentatively TRBD2 (5 bases). V was clipped by 7 bases and J by 5 bases, with 15 bases between them. This CDR3 has 14 residues. CDR3 nucleotide sequence: TGTGCCAGCACCGACTATCCGAAGCACAATGAGCAGTTCTTC. It codes for CASTDYPKHNEQFF.

This sequence joins TRBV10-3 and TRBJ2-2, with D unclear. This CDR3 has 13 residues. Trimming stripped 4 bases from V and 3 bases from J, with 6 bases between. Per the germline V gene, CDR1 is ENHRY and CDR2 is SYGVKD. CDR3 residues: CAISVGYTGELFF. In nucleotides, the CDR3 is TGTGCCATCAGTGTCGGGTACACCGGGGAGCTGTTTTTT.

The chain couples TRBV28 to TRBJ2-3, with 15 nucleotides matching TRBD2. Trimming removed 4 bases from V and 4 bases from J; junction bases left unmatched: 6. This CDR3 is built from 17 residues. Germline lookup yields CDR1 MDHEN and CDR2 SYDVKM. The CDR3 region is CASSSRGLAGGADTQYF. DNA of the CDR3: TGTGCCAGCAGTTCCCGGGGACTAGCGGGAGGTGCAGATACGCAGTATTTT.

The CDR3 DNA sequence: TGTGCCAGCAGTTTTCCCGGGGGAATTTTGGATGTGGGTACGCAGTATTTT. It codes for CASSFPGGILDVGTQYF. The rearrangement joins TRBV28 to TRBJ2-3; the D gene is possibly TRBD2 (6 bases). The CDR3 contains 17 residues. Deletions cut 3 bases from V and 8 bases from J, with 24 bases between. The germline CDR1 and CDR2 sequences are MDHEN and SYDVKM.

In its sample, this clonotype was seen a few times. The V gene is TRBV5-1, the J gene TRBJ2-2; D is perhaps TRBD2 (5 bases). Per the germline V gene, CDR1 is SGHRS and CDR2 is YFSETQ. The CDR3 extends over 16 amino acids. Trimming took 0 bases from V and 0 from J, leaving 9 bases between them. CDR3 DNA: TGCGCCAGCAGCTTGGTGGGAGAACCGAACACCGGGGAGCTGTTTTTT. Encoded protein: CASSLVGEPNTGELFF.